These 17 T cell receptor beta chains originate from one sample sequenced in a study of cytomegalovirus exposure and HLA in healthy donors. Primers included in the PCR were 60 Vbeta and 13 Jbeta primers. Sequencing used immunoSEQ multiplex PCR; TCRdb keeps in-frame clones, though not all of them. The data contain some 120,000 clones, almost 85% of them singletons. Sequenced input: PBMCs. The source is a woman younger than 35 in good health and CMV-seronegative.

The V call is TRBV6-6, the J call TRBJ2-5; D might be TRBD1 (6 bases). The J call may not be correct, given that the DNA end is closer to TRBJ2-7. The CDR3 length is 14 residues. Germline values: CDR1 MNHNY, CDR2 SVGAGI (reference sequence). The CDR3 sequence: CASSSVGQAYEQYF. DNA of the CDR3: TGTGCCAGCAGTTCAGTGGGACAAGCCTACGAGCAGTACTTC.

The chain links TRBV19 to TRBJ1-1; 10 nucleotides line up with TRBD1. The CDR3 extends over 16 amino acids. J lost 0 bases, V lost 9 bases, and 10 bases had no gene match. Germline V gene data show CDR1 as LNHDA and CDR2 as SQIVND (reference sequence). The CDR3 loop is CASHPGQGRMNTEAFF. DNA for the CDR3: TGTGCCAGCCACCCGGGACAGGGGAGAATGAACACTGAAGCTTTCTTT.

The chain employs TRBV30 and TRBJ2-2; D is ambiguous. Between the trimmed V and J ends, which lost 3 bases and 2 bases, there was a span of 7 bases. Germline values: CDR1 GTSNPN, CDR2 SVGIG (reference sequence). The CDR3 has 13 amino acids. The CDR3 spells CAWRPGNTGELFF. The CDR3 bases are TGTGCCTGGAGGCCCGGTAACACCGGGGAGCTGTTTTTT. Filled out from reference TRBV30 and TRBJ2-2, the complete variable domain reads SQTIHQWPATLVQPVGSPLSLECTVEGTSNPNLYWYRQAAGRGLQLLFYSVGIGQISSEVPQNLSASRPQDRQFILSSKKLLLSDSGFYLCAWRPGNTGELFFGEGSRLTVL.

This chain links TRBV27 with TRBJ1-2, with 7 bases identical to TRBD1. The CDR3 length is 14 residues. With V trimmed by 2 bases and J by 8 bases, 8 bases remained unmatched. Germline V gives CDR1 MNHEY, CDR2 SMNVEV (reference sequence). The CDR3 reads CASSLQAGGNGYTF. The CDR3 region has the DNA TGTGCCAGCAGTTTACAGGCAGGGGGTAACGGCTACACCTTC.

The DNA for the CDR3 is TGCGCCAGCAGCTTTACAGGGGTTTCCTACGAGCAGTACTTC. Protein: CASSFTGVSYEQYF. The chain links TRBV5-1 to TRBJ2-7, with 7 nucleotides matching TRBD1. This CDR3 contains 14 residues. CDR1 SGHRS and CDR2 YFSETQ come from the germline V gene. Trimming at V came to 2 bases and at J to 1 base, leaving 3 bases not matched to a gene. Full variable domain (remainder filled in from reference TRBV5-1 and TRBJ2-7): KAGVTQTPRYLIKTRGQQVTLSCSPISGHRSVSWYQQTPGQGLQFLFEYFSETQRNKGNFPGRFSGRQFSNSRSEMNVSTLELGDSALYLCASSFTGVSYEQYFGPGTRLTVT.

This chain uses TRBV18 with TRBJ2-7; D ambiguous. Germline V gene sequence: CDR1 KGHSH, CDR2 LQKENI. The CDR3 sequence is 14 residues long. V was cut by 2 bases and J by 6 bases, with 14 bases left in between. The CDR3 here is CASSPDFELAEQYF. The CDR3 DNA sequence: TGTGCCAGCTCACCAGACTTTGAGCTCGCCGAGCAGTACTTC.

J is TRBJ1-1 and V is TRBV6-1; the D is unclear. There are 13 residues in the CDR3. The germline gives CDR1 MNHNS, CDR2 SASEGT. V was trimmed by 8 bases and J by 0 bases, leaving 10 bases between them. The chain's CDR3 is CASSPVLNTEAFF. The DNA of the CDR3 is TGTGCCAGCTCCCCAGTTCTGAACACTGAAGCTTTCTTT.

The CDR3 loop reads CASTPGKLADTGELFF. CDR3 sequence (DNA): TGTGCCAGCACCCCGGGGAAGCTAGCGGACACCGGGGAGCTGTTTTTT. The rearrangement links TRBV5-4 to TRBJ2-2; the match to TRBD2 covers 7 bases. The junction had 11 bases not matched to a gene; V was cut back by 6 bases and J by 3 bases. CDR1 is SGHNT, CDR2 YYREEE, per germline (reference sequence). The CDR3 is 16 residues long.

Comment on this clone: The junction differs from germline at one of its ends, possibly a read error. The CDR3 loop is CSSRKGARDTGELFF. The DNA of the CDR3 is TGTTCCAGCAGAAAGGGGGCGCGAGACACCGGGGAGCTGTTTTTT. The chain has TRBV7-9 and TRBJ2-2; 7 nucleotides align to TRBD1. CDR1 and CDR2 from the germline V gene are SEHNR and FQNEAQ (reference sequence). The CDR3 has 15 residues.

V gene TRBV7-9 combines with J gene TRBJ1-3; no definite D call. The CDR3 runs 13 residues. The V end lost 6 bases, the J end lost 4 bases, and 10 bases lay between the germline ends. Per the germline V gene, CDR1 is SEHNR and CDR2 is FQNEAQ (reference sequence). The CDR3 here is CASRPSGGNTIYF. The DNA of the CDR3 is TGTGCCAGCAGACCCTCGGGAGGAAACACCATATATTTT.

Here the CDR3 DNA reads TGTGCCAGCAGTGTGACTAGCGGGAGAGAGGGCACAGATACGCAGTATTTT. It yields the protein CASSVTSGREGTDTQYF. The genes are TRBV6-1 and TRBJ2-3, with TRBD2 identical over 12 bases. The CDR3 contains 17 residues. The germline V gene has CDR1 MNHNS and CDR2 SASEGT. V lost 4 bases to trimming and J lost 1 base; unmatched junction nucleotides: 6.

This chain connects TRBV29-1 to TRBJ2-7; D may be TRBD1 (5 bases). This CDR3 spans 12 amino acids. The germline V and J ends were trimmed by 3 bases and 2 bases, with 8 bases remaining between them. Looked up from germline, CDR1 is SQVTM and CDR2 is ANQGSEA. CDR3 loop: CSVEQGAYEQYF. The CDR3 bases are TGCAGCGTTGAGCAGGGCGCCTACGAGCAGTACTTC.

The V and J genes are TRBV6-1 and TRBJ2-7; weak D call: TRBD1 (6 bases). The germline V gene encodes CDR1 MNHNS and CDR2 SASEGT. V shed 8 bases and J shed 6 bases, with 17 bases lying between them. This CDR3 has 13 amino acids. The CDR3 reads CASGGNRVREQYF. The CDR3 DNA is TGTGCCAGCGGTGGGAACAGGGTCCGCGAGCAGTACTTC.

V is TRBV6-5 and J is TRBJ1-1, with 7 bases fitting TRBD1. With V trimmed by 5 bases and J by 11 bases, 17 bases remained unmatched. Looked up from germline, CDR1 is MNHEY and CDR2 is SVGAGI. The length of the CDR3 is 15 residues. This CDR3 is CASSPNSSRQGRAFF. The CDR3 coding sequence is TGTGCCAGCAGTCCTAACTCCTCACGACAGGGCCGGGCTTTCTTT.

The rearrangement joins TRBV9 to TRBJ2-1; weak D call: TRBD2 (5 bases). Germline values: CDR1 SGDLS, CDR2 YYNGEE. The CDR3 totals 15 residues. V lost 4 bases and J 3 bases, leaving 14 bases between the germline ends. CDR3 sequence reads: CASSPEGDYYNEQFF. In nucleotides, the CDR3 is TGTGCCAGCAGCCCCGAGGGAGACTACTACAATGAGCAGTTCTTC.

The chain joins TRBV19 to TRBJ2-5, with D perhaps matching TRBD2 (5 bases). CDR1 LNHDA and CDR2 SQIVND come from the germline V gene (reference sequence). V was trimmed by 5 bases and J by 0 bases, leaving 13 bases between them. This CDR3 comprises 15 residues. This CDR3 is CASSPGLRYQETQYF. CDR3 bases: TGTGCCAGTAGTCCAGGACTGAGGTACCAAGAGACCCAGTACTTC.

This clone has a single count. The chain uses TRBV6-1 and TRBJ2-7; no clear D. The germline V gene has CDR1 MNHNS and CDR2 SASEGT. CDR3 length equals 15 residues. Trimming took 8 bases from V and 0 from J, leaving 17 bases between them. The CDR3 is CASQPVRSGSYEQYF. The CDR3 bases are TGTGCCAGCCAACCGGTGCGGAGTGGCTCCTACGAGCAGTACTTC.